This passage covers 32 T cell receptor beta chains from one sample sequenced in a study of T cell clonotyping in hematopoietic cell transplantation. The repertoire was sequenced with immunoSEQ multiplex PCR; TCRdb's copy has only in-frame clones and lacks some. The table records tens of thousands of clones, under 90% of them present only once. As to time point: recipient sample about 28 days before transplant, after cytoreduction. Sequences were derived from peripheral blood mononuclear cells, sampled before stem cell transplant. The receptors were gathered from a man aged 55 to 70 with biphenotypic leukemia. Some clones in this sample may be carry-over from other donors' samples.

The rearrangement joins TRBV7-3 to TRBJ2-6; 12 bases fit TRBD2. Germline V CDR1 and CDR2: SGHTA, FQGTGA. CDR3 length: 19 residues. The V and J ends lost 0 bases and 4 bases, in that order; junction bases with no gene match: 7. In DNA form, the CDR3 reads TGTGCCAGCAGCTTAACGCGACTAGCGGGAGTGGGAGGGGCCAACGTCCTGACTTTC. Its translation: CASSLTRLAGVGGANVLTF.

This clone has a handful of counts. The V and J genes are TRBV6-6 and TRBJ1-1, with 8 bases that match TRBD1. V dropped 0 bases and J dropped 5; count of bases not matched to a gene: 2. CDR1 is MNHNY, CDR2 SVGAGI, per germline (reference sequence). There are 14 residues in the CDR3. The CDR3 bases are TGTGCCAGCAGTTACTCGACAGGGGAAACTGAAGCTTTCTTT. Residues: CASSYSTGETEAFF.

CDR3 in amino acids: CASSHRREWREIRDTQYF. The DNA for the CDR3 is TGTGCCAGCAGCCACCGTCGGGAGTGGCGGGAAATTCGAGATACGCAGTATTTT. The V call is TRBV7-9, the J call TRBJ2-3; D is possibly TRBD2 (6 bases). The CDR3 is made up of 18 amino acids. Germline V CDR1 and CDR2: SEHNR, FQNEAQ (reference sequence). V was pared by 5 bases and J by 5 bases, with 26 bases between.

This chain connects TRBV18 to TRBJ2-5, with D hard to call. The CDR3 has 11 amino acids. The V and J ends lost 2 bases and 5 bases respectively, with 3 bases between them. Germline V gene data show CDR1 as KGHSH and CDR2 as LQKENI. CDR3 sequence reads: CASSPEETQYF. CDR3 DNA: TGTGCCAGCTCACCAGAGGAGACCCAGTACTTC.

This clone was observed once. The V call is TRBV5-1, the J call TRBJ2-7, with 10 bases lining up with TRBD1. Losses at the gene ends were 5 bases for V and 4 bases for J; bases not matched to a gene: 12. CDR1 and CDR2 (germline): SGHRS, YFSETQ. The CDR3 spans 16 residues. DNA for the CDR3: TGCGCCAGCAGACATGGGTCCGGACAGGGGGGTTACGAGCAGTACTTC. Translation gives CASRHGSGQGGYEQYF. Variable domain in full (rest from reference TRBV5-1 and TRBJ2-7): KAGVTQTPRYLIKTRGQQVTLSCSPISGHRSVSWYQQTPGQGLQFLFEYFSETQRNKGNFPGRFSGRQFSNSRSEMNVSTLELGDSALYLCASRHGSGQGGYEQYFGPGTRLTVT.

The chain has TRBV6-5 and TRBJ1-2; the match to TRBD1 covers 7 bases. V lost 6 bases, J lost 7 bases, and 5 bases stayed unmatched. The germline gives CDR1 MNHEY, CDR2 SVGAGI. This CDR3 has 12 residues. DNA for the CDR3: TGTGCCAGCAGGGATGACAGGGTTGGCTACACCTTC. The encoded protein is CASRDDRVGYTF.

The CDR3 nucleotides are TGTGCCAGCAGTGGAGGCATAAACACAGATACGCAGTATTTT. Residues: CASSGGINTDTQYF. This rearrangement joins TRBV2 to TRBJ2-3; D is ambiguous. Trimming took off 4 bases at V and 2 bases at J, with 10 bases between the two ends. CDR3 size: 14 residues. Looked up from germline, CDR1 is SNHLY and CDR2 is FYNNEI.

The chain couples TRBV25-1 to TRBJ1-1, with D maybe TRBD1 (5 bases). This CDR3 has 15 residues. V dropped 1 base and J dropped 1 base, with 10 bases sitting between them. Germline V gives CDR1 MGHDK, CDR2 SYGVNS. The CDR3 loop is CASSEWGKRNTEAFF. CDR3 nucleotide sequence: TGTGCCAGCAGTGAATGGGGCAAGAGGAACACTGAAGCTTTCTTT.

CDR3 in amino acids: CASSLGQGGNEKLFF. The CDR3 nucleotides are TGTGCCAGCAGCTTAGGACAGGGTGGTAATGAAAAACTGTTTTTT. The rearrangement links TRBV7-9 to TRBJ1-4, with 7 bases lining up with TRBD1. This CDR3 contains 15 residues. Trimming cost V 1 base and J 4 bases; bases outside gene matches: 3. Germline V gene lookup returns CDR1 SEHNR and CDR2 FQNEAQ (reference sequence).

CDR3 protein: CASMVQGGHEQYF. The CDR3 DNA follows: TGTGCCAGTATGGTCCAGGGGGGTCACGAGCAGTACTTC. The chain couples TRBV19 to TRBJ2-7; a weak D match, TRBD1 (7 bases). CDR1 is LNHDA, CDR2 SQIVND, per germline (reference sequence). V gave up 7 bases and J gave up 5 bases, with 15 bases separating them. The CDR3 extends over 13 amino acids.

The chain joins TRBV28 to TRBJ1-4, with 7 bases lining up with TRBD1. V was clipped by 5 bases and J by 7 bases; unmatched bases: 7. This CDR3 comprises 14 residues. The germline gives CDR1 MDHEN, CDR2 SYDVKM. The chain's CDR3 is CASSKGGAGEKLFF. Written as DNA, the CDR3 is TGTGCCAGCAGTAAAGGGGGCGCAGGTGAAAAACTGTTTTTT.

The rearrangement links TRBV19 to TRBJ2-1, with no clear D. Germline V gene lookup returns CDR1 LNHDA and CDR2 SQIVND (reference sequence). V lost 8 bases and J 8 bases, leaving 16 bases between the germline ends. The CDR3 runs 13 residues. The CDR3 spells CASSPSQRDEQFF. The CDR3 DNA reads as TGTGCCAGTTCACCCTCGCAGCGCGATGAGCAGTTCTTC.

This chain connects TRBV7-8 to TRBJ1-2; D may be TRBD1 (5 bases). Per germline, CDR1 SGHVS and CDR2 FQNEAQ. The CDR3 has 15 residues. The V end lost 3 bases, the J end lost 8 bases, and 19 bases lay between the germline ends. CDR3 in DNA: TGTGCCAGCAGCTTGGAAATCCGGGACGAGACGGGCTACACCTTC. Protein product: CASSLEIRDETGYTF.

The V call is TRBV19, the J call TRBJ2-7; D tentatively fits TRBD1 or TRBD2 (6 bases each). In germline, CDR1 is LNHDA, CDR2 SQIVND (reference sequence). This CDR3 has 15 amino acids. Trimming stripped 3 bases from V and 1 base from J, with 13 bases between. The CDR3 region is CASSILGGESYEQYF. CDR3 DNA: TGTGCCAGTAGTATTCTCGGGGGCGAGTCCTACGAGCAGTACTTC.

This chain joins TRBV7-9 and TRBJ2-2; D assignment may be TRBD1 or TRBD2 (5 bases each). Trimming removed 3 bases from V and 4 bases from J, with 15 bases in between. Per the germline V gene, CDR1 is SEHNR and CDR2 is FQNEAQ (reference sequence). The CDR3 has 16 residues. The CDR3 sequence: CASSLNPRGATGELFF. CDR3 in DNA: TGTGCCAGCAGCTTGAACCCCCGAGGGGCCACCGGGGAGCTGTTTTTT. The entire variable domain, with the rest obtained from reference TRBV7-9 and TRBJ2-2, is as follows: DTGVSQNPRHKITKRGQNVTFRCDPISEHNRLYWYRQTLGQGPEFLTYFQNEAQLEKSRLLSDRFSAERPKGSFSTLEIQRTEQGDSAMYLCASSLNPRGATGELFFGEGSRLTVL.

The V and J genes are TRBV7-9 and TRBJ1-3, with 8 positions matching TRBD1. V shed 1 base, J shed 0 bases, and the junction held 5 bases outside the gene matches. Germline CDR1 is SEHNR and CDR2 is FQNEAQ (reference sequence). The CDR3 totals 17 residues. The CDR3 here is CASSLGTGSISGNTIYF. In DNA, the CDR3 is TGTGCCAGCAGCTTAGGGACAGGGTCCATCTCTGGAAACACCATATATTTT.

CDR3 in amino acids: CASGDRLASNQPQHF. In DNA form, the CDR3 reads TGTGCCAGCGGAGACAGGTTAGCTAGCAATCAGCCCCAGCATTTT. V gene TRBV6-5 combines with J gene TRBJ1-5, with D perhaps TRBD1 (6 bases). Trimming shortened V by 8 bases and J by 0 bases, and 14 bases separated the two germline ends. The CDR3 has 15 amino acids. Germline V lookup: CDR1 MNHEY, CDR2 SVGAGI.

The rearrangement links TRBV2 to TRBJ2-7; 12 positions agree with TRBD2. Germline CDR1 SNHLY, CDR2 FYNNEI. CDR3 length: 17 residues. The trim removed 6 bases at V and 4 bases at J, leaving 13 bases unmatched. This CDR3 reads CASRSLAGGGPTYEQYF. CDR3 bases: TGTGCCAGCAGGTCGCTAGCGGGAGGGGGGCCCACATACGAGCAGTACTTC.

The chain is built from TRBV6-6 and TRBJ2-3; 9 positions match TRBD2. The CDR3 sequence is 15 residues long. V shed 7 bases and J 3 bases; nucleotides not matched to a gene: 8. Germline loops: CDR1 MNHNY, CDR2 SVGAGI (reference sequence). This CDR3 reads CASNSPSGKTDTQYF. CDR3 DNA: TGTGCCAGCAATAGTCCTAGCGGGAAGACAGATACGCAGTATTTT.

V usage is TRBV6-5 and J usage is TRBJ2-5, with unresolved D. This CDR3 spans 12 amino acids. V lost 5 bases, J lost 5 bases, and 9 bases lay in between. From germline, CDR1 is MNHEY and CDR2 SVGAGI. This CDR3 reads CASSRSTETQYF. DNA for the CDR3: TGTGCCAGCAGTCGTTCGACGGAGACCCAGTACTTC.

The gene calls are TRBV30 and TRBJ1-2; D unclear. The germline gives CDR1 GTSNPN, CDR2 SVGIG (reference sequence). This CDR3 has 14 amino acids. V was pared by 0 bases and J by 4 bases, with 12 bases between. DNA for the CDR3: TGTGCCTGGAGTGTTTGGGGTTTCGTCTATGGCTACACCTTC. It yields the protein CAWSVWGFVYGYTF. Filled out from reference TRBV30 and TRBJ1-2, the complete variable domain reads SQTIHQWPATLVQPVGSPLSLECTVEGTSNPNLYWYRQAAGRGLQLLFYSVGIGQISSEVPQNLSASRPQDRQFILSSKKLLLSDSGFYLCAWSVWGFVYGYTFGSGTRLTVV.

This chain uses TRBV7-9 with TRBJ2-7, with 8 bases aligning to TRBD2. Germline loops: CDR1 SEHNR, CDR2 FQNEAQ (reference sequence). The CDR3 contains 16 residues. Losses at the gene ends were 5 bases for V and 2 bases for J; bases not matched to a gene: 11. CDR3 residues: CASSPSTGGVPYEQYF. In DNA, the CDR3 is TGTGCCAGCAGCCCCTCTACCGGGGGGGTTCCCTACGAGCAGTACTTC.

The CDR3, as DNA: TGTGCCAGCAGTGACCACCGGGCCGATCAGCCCCAGCATTTT. Amino acid sequence: CASSDHRADQPQHF. V usage is TRBV6-6 and J usage is TRBJ1-5; D is uncertain. This CDR3 region has 14 residues. Germline lookup yields CDR1 MNHNY and CDR2 SVGAGI (reference sequence). V was trimmed by 5 bases and J by 5 bases, leaving 13 bases between them.

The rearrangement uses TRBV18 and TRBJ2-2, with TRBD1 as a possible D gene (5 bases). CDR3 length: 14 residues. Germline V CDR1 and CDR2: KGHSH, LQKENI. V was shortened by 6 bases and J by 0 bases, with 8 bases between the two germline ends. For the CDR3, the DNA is TGTGCCAGCTCGCCCAGGGCGAACACCGGGGAGCTGTTTTTT. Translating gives CASSPRANTGELFF.

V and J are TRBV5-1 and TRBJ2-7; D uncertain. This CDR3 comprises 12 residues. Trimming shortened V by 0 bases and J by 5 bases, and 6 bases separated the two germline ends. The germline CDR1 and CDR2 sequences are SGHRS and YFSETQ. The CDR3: CASSLGVNEQYF. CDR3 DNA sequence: TGCGCCAGCAGCTTGGGGGTGAACGAGCAGTACTTC.

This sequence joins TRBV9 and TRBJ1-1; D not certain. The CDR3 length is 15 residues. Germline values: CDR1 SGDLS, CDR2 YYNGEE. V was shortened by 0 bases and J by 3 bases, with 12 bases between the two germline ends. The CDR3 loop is CASSVVAEWDTEAFF. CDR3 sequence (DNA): TGTGCCAGCAGCGTAGTCGCCGAATGGGACACTGAAGCTTTCTTT.

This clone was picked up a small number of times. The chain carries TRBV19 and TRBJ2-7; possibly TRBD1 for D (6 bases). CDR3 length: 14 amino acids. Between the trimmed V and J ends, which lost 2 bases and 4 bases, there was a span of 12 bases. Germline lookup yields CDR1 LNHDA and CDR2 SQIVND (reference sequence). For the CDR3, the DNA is TGTGCCAGTAGTATAAAAGGGGGTCGGTACGAGCAGTACTTC. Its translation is CASSIKGGRYEQYF.

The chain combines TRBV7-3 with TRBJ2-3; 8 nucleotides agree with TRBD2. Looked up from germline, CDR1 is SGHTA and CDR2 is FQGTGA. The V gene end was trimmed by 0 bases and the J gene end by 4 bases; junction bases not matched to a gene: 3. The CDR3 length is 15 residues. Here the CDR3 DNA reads TGTGCCAGCAGCTTAACTAGCGGGAATGCAGATACGCAGTATTTT. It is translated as CASSLTSGNADTQYF.

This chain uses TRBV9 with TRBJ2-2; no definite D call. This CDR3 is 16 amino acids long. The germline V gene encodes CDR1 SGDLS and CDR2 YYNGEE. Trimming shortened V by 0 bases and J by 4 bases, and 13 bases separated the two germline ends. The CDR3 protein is CASSVASAPGTGELFF. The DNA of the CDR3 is TGTGCCAGCAGCGTAGCCTCGGCGCCGGGCACCGGGGAGCTGTTTTTT.

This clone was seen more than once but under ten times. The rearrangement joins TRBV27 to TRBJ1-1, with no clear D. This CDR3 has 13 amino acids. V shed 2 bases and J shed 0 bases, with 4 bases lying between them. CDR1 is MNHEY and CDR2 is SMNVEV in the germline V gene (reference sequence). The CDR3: CASSLALNTEAFF. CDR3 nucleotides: TGTGCCAGCAGTTTAGCCTTGAACACTGAAGCTTTCTTT.

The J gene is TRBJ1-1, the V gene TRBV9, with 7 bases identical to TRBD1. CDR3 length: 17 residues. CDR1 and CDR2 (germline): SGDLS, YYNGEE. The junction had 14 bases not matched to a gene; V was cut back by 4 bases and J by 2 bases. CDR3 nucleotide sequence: TGTGCCAGCAGCCATAGGATTGGGACAGAAGGAAACACTGAAGCTTTCTTT. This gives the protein CASSHRIGTEGNTEAFF. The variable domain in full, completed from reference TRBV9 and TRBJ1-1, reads DSGVTQTPKHLITATGQRVTLRCSPRSGDLSVYWYQQSLDQGLQFLIQYYNGEERAKGNILERFSAQQFPDLHSELNLSSLELGDSALYFCASSHRIGTEGNTEAFFGQGTRLTVV.

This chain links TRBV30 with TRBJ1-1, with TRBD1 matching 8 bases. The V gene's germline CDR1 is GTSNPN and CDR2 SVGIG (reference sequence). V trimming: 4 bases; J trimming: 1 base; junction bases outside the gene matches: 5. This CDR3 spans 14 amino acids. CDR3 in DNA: TGTGCCTGGAACTCTGGGACAGGGAACACTGAAGCTTTCTTT. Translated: CAWNSGTGNTEAFF.